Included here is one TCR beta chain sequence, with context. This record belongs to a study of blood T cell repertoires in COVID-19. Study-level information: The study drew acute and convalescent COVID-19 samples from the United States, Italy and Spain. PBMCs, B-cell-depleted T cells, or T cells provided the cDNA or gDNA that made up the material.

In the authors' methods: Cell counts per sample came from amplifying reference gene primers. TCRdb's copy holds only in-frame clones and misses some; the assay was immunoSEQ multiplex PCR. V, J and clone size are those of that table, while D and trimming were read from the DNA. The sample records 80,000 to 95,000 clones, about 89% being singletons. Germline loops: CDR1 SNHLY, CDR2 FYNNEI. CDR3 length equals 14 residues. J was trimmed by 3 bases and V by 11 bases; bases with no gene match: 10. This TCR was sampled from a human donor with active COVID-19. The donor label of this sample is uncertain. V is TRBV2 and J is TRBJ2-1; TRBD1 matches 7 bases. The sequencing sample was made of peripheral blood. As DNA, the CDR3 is TGTGCCGGTCGACAGGGCCTACTCTACAATGAGCAGTTCTTC. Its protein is CAGRQGLLYNEQFF.